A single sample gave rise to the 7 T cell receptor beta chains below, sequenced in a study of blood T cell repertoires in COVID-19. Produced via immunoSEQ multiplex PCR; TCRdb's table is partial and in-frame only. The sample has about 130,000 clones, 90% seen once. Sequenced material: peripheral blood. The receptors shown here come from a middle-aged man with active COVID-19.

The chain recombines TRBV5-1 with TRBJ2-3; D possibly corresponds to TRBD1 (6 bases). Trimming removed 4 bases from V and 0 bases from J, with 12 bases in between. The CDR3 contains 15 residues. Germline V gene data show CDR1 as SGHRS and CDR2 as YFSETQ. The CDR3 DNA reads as TGCGCCAGCAGCGCACAGGGTATTAGCACAGATACGCAGTATTTT. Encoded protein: CASSAQGISTDTQYF.

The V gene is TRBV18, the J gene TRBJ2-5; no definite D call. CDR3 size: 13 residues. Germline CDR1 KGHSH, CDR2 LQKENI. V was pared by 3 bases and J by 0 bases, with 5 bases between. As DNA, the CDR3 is TGTGCCAGCTCACCGGAGTACCAAGAGACCCAGTACTTC. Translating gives CASSPEYQETQYF. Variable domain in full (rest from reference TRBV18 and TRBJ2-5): NAGVMQNPRHLVRRRGQEARLRCSPMKGHSHVYWYRQLPEEGLKFMVYLQKENIIDESGMPKERFSAEFPKEGPSILRIQQVVRGDSAAYFCASSPEYQETQYFGPGTRLLVL.

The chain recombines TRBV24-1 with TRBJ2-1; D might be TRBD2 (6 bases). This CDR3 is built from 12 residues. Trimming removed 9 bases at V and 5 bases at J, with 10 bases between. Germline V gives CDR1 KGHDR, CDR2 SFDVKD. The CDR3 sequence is CATAGRNNEQFF. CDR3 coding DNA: TGTGCCACCGCAGGGAGGAACAATGAGCAGTTCTTC.

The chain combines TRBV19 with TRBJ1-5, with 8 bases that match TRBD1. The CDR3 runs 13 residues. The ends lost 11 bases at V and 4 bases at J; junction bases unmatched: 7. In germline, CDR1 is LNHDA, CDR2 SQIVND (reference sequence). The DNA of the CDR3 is TGTGCCGCATCCGGGACAGGTAATCAGCCCCAGCATTTT. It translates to CAASGTGNQPQHF. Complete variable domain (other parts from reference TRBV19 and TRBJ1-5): DGGITQSPKYLFRKEGQNVTLSCEQNLNHDAMYWYRQDPGQGLRLIYYSQIVNDFQKGDIAEGYSVSREKKESFPLTVTSAQKNPTAFYLCAASGTGNQPQHFGDGTRLSIL.

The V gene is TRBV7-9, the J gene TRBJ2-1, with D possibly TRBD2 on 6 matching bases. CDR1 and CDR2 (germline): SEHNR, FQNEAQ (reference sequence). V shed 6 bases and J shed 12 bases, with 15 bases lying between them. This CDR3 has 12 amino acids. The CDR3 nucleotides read TGTGCCAGCAGGAGGGTGAGGGAGGCGCAGTTCTTC. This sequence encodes CASRRVREAQFF. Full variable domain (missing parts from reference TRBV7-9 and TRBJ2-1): DTGVSQNPRHKITKRGQNVTFRCDPISEHNRLYWYRQTLGQGPEFLTYFQNEAQLEKSRLLSDRFSAERPKGSFSTLEIQRTEQGDSAMYLCASRRVREAQFFGPGTRLTVL.

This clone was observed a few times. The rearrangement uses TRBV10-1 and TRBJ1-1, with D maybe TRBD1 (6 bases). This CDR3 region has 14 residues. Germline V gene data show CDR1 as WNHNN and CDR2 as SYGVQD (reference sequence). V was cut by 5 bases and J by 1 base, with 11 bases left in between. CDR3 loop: CASSPRDKNTEAFF. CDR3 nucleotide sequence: TGCGCCAGCAGTCCCCGGGACAAGAACACTGAAGCTTTCTTT.

The DNA for the CDR3 is TGTGCCAGCAGCTTTGGGACAGGGATCGACGAGCAGTACTTC. Translation gives CASSFGTGIDEQYF. The chain couples TRBV7-9 to TRBJ2-7; 9 bases line up with TRBD1. CDR3 length: 14 amino acids. The trim removed 3 bases at V and 5 bases at J, leaving 5 bases unmatched. CDR1 is SEHNR and CDR2 is FQNEAQ in the germline V gene (reference sequence).